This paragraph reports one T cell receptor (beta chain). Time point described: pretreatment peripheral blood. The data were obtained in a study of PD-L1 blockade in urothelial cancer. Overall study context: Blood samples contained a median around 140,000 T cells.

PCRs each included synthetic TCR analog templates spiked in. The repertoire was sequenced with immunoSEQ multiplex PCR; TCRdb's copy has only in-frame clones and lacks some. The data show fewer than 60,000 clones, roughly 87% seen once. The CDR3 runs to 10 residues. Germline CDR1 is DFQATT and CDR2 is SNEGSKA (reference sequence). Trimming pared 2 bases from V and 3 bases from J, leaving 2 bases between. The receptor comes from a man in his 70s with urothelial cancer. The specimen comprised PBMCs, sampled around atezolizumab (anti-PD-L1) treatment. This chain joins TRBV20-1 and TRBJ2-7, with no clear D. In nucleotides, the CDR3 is TGCAGTGCTAGACACTACGAGCAGTACTTC. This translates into CSARHYEQYF.